This T cell receptor beta chain was identified in a study of blood T cell repertoires in COVID-19. For the study at large: PBMCs, B-cell-depleted T cells, or T cells provided the cDNA or gDNA that made up the material.

This CDR3 contains 14 residues. Per germline, CDR1 SEHNR and CDR2 FQNEAQ (reference sequence). The J segment lost 6 bases and the V segment lost 5 bases, leaving 8 bases of the junction unmatched. Original methodology: It was from reference gene primer amplification that nucleated cell counts were estimated. The data were produced by immunoSEQ multiplex PCR, yet TCRdb's version contains in-frame clones alone and is incomplete. V and J calls and clone size come straight from that table; D and trimming were deduced from the DNA. This table holds a few hundred thousand clones, roughly 80% found once. The sequenced material came from peripheral blood. V is TRBV7-9 and J is TRBJ2-3; 7 bases fit TRBD2. This TCR was sampled from a woman in her 70s with COVID-19, enrolled during active disease. CDR3 loop: CASSPRFGRDTQYF. DNA of the CDR3: TGTGCCAGCAGCCCCCGGTTCGGGAGGGATACGCAGTATTTT. Together with reference TRBV7-9 and TRBJ2-3, the CDR3 gives the full variable domain: DTGVSQNPRHKITKRGQNVTFRCDPISEHNRLYWYRQTLGQGPEFLTYFQNEAQLEKSRLLSDRFSAERPKGSFSTLEIQRTEQGDSAMYLCASSPRFGRDTQYFGPGTRLTVL.